This paragraph reports one TCR beta chain. This entry belongs to a study of technical replicates of blood from a handful of donors. This CDR3 has 14 residues. V lost 3 bases, J lost 8 bases, and 6 bases stayed unmatched. Germline values: CDR1 MNHNS, CDR2 SASEGT. The protocol was immunoSEQ multiplex PCR, while the TCRdb copy is restricted to in-frame clones and leaves out a portion. Among approximately 73,000 clones, around 92% were seen once, and the ten largest hold 0.42%. The TCR comes from a human donor in good health. Sequencing input: T cells isolated from PBMCs. V is TRBV6-1 and J is TRBJ1-4, with 7 nucleotides matching TRBD1. CDR3 sequence (DNA): TGTGCCAGCAGTGAGACAGGGCGTTTCGAAAAACTGTTTTTT. Its protein product is CASSETGRFEKLFF.